The sequence of this T cell receptor (beta chain) was determined in a study of cytomegalovirus exposure and HLA in healthy donors. V shed 5 bases and J 2 bases; nucleotides not matched to a gene: 7. The CDR3 consists of 16 residues. CDR1 is SEHNR, CDR2 FQNEAQ, per germline (reference sequence). It was with 60 Vbeta and 13 Jbeta primers that the PCR ran. The protocol was immunoSEQ multiplex PCR, while the TCRdb copy is restricted to in-frame clones and leaves out a portion. Among about 200,000 clones, 82% were seen once, and the ten largest hold approximately 0.092%. The chain links TRBV7-9 to TRBJ2-1, with TRBD1 matching over 9 bases. The source of this sequence is a boy between 2 and 15 years old in good health and CMV-seronegative. Sequenced material: PBMCs. The CDR3 nucleotides read TGTGCCAGCAGCGGGGACAGGGCAAGTCCCTACAATGAGCAGTTCTTC. Amino acids: CASSGDRASPYNEQFF.